Sequencing of this TCR beta chain was carried out in a study of technical replicates of blood from a handful of donors. Profiling relied on immunoSEQ multiplex PCR, and the TCRdb table lists in-frame clones only, not all of them. The data show 55,000 to 75,000 clones, less than 95% seen once. Trimming removed 2 bases from V and 5 bases from J, with 12 bases in between. Germline-derived CDR1 and CDR2 are MNHEY and SVGAGI. CDR3 size: 14 residues. Input material: PBMCs. This receptor was taken from a human donor in good health. Some clones in this sample may be carry-over from other donors' samples. This rearrangement joins TRBV6-5 to TRBJ1-1; TRBD1 is a possible D gene (5 bases). The CDR3 DNA reads TGTGCCAGCAGTTACGGGGGTGGGAGGACTGAAGCTTTCTTT. Residues: CASSYGGGRTEAFF.